Ten or more counts support the clone carrying this TCR beta chain. Germline values: CDR1 MNHEY, CDR2 SVGAGI. Deletions cut 2 bases from V and 7 bases from J, with 9 bases between. This CDR3 contains 13 residues. The sample comes from a study of metastatic and nonmetastatic thyroid tumors. With MiXCR, TCRdb called clones anew from the PCR reads. The top ten clones hold 9.5% of a sample with some 38,000 clones, less than 15% of them seen once. No treatment had been given to any patient before thyroid surgery. This receptor was taken from a female donor with papillary thyroid cancer or a benign thyroid nodule (not recorded which). Some clones in this sample may be carry-over from other donors' samples. The chain recombines TRBV6-5 with TRBJ2-4; D is uncertain. Sequenced material: blood. The CDR3 region has the DNA TGTGCCAGCAGTTACGGGGTGAGCAACATTCAGTACTTC. Translation gives CASSYGVSNIQYF.